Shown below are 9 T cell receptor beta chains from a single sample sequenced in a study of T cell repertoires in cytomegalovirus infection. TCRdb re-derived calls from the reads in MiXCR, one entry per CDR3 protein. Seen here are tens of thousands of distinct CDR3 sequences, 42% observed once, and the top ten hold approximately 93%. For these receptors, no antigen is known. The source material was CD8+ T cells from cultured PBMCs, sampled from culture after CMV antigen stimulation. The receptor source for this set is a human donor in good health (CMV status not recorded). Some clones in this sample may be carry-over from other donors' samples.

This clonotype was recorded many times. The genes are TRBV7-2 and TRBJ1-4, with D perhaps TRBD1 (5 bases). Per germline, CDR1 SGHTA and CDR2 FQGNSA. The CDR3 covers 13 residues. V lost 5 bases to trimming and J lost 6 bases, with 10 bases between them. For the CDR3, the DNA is TGTGCCAGCAGCGAGGGGTATTATGAAAAACTGTTTTTT. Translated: CASSEGYYEKLFF.

CDR3 sequence reads: CASSPPTGQGATEAFF. For the CDR3, the DNA is TGTGCCAGCTCACCACCGACGGGGCAGGGGGCCACTGAAGCTTTCTTT. The chain links TRBV18 to TRBJ1-1, with 8 bases that match TRBD1. The CDR3 consists of 16 residues. Germline values: CDR1 KGHSH, CDR2 LQKENI. The V gene end was trimmed by 0 bases and the J gene end by 4 bases; junction bases not matched to a gene: 7.

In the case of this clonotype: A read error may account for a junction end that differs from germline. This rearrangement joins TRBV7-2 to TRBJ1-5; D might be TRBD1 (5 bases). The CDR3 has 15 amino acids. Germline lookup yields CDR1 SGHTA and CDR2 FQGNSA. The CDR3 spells CASSWDGSAHQPRHF. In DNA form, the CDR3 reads TGTGCCAGCAGCTGGGACGGCTCTGCCCATCAGCCCCGGCATTTT.

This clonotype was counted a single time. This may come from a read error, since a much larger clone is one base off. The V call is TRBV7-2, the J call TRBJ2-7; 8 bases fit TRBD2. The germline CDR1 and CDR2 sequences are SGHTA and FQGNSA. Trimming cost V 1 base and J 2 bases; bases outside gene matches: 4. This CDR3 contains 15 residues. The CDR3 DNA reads TGTGCCAGCAGCTTAGGTAGCGGGGAAACCTACGAGCAGTACTTC. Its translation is CASSLGSGETYEQYF.

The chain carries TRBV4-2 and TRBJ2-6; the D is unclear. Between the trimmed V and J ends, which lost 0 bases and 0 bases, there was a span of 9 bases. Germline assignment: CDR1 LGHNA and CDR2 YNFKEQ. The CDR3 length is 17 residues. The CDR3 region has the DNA TGTGCCAGCAGCCAAGAGGAGTGGAACTCTGGGGCCAACGTCCTGACTTTC. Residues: CASSQEEWNSGANVLTF.

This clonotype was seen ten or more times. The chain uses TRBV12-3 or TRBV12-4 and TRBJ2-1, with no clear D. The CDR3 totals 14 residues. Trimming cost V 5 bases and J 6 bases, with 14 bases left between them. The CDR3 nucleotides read TGTGCCAGCAGTCCCAACGGTAGAAGCAATGAGCAGTTCTTC. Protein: CASSPNGRSNEQFF.

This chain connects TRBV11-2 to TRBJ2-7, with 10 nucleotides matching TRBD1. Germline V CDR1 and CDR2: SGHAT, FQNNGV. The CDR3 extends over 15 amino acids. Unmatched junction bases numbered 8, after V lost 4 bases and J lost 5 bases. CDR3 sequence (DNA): TGTGCCAGCAGCTCATTCGACAGGGGGCTCCACGAGCAGTACTTC. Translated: CASSSFDRGLHEQYF.

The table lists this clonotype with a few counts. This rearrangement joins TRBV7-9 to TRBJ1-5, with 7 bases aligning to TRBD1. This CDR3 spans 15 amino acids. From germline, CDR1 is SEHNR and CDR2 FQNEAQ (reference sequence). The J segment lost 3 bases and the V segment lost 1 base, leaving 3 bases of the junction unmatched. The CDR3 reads CASSLGGTVNQPQHF. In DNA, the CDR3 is TGTGCCAGCAGCTTAGGGGGGACAGTCAATCAGCCCCAGCATTTT. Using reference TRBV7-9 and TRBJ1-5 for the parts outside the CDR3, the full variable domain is DTGVSQNPRHKITKRGQNVTFRCDPISEHNRLYWYRQTLGQGPEFLTYFQNEAQLEKSRLLSDRFSAERPKGSFSTLEIQRTEQGDSAMYLCASSLGGTVNQPQHFGDGTRLSIL.

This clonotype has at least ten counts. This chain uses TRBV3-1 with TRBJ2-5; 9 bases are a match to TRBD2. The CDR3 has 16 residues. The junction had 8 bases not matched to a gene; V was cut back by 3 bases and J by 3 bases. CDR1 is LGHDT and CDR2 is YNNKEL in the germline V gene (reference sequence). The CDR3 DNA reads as TGTGCCAGCAGCCAGGGACTAGCCTCCAGGAAAGAGACCCAGTACTTC. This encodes CASSQGLASRKETQYF.